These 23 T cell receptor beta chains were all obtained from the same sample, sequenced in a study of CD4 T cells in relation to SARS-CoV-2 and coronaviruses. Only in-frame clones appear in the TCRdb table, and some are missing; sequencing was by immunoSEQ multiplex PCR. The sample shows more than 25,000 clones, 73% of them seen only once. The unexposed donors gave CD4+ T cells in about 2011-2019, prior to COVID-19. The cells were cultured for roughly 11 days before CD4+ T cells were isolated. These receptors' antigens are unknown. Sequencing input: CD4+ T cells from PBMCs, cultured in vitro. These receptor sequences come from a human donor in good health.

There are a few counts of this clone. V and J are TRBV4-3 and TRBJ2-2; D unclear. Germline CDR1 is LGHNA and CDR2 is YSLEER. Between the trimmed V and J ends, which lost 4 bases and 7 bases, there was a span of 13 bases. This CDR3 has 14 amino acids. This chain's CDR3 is CASSPRVGSGELFF. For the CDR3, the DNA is TGCGCCAGCAGCCCTCGGGTGGGAAGCGGGGAGCTGTTTTTT.

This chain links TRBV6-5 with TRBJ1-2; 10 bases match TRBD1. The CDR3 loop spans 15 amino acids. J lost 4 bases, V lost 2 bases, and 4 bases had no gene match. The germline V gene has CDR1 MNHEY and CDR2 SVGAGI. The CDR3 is CASSYIRDRGYGYTF. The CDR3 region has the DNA TGTGCCAGCAGTTACATCCGGGACAGGGGCTATGGCTACACCTTC.

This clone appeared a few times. The CDR3 region is CASSPDSEENTIYF. In DNA, the CDR3 is TGTGCCAGCAGCCCCGACAGCGAAGAAAACACCATATATTTT. The chain uses TRBV6-2 or TRBV6-3 and TRBJ1-3, with TRBD1 as a possible D gene (5 bases). Germline V gene sequence: CDR1 MNHEY, CDR2 SVGEGT. The CDR3 loop spans 14 amino acids. Trimming removed 6 bases from V and 6 bases from J, with 15 bases in between.

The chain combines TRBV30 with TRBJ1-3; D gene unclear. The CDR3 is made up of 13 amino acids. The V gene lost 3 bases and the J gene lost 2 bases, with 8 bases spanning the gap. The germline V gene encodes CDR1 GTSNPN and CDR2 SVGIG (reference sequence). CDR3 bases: TGTGCCTGGAGGCCGGACCCTGGAAACACCATATATTTT. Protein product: CAWRPDPGNTIYF.

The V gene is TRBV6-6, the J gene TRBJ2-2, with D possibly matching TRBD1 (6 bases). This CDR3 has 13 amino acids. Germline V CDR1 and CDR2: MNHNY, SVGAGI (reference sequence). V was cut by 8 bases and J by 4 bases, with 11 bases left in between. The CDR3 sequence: CASQGQLTGELFF. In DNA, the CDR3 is TGTGCCAGCCAAGGACAGCTCACCGGGGAGCTGTTTTTT.

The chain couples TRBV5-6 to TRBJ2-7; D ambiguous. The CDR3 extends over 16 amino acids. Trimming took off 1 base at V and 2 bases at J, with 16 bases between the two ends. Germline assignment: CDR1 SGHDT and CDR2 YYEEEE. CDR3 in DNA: TGTGCCAGCAGCTTGATAACCATAGGGCCGGCCTACGAGCAGTACTTC. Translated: CASSLITIGPAYEQYF.

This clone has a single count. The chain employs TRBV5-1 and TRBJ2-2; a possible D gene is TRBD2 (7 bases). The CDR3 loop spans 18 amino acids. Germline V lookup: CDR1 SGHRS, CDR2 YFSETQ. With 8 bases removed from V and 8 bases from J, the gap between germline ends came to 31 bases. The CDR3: CARSTKGGGEDFTGELFF. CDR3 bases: TGCGCCAGGAGTACCAAGGGGGGGGGCGAAGATTTTACGGGGGAGCTGTTTTTT.

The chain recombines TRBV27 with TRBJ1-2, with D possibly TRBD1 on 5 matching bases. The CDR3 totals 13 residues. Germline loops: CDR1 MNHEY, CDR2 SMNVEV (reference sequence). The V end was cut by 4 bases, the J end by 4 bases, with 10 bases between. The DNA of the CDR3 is TGTGCCAGCAGTTATAACAGGCTCTATGGCTACACCTTC. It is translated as CASSYNRLYGYTF.

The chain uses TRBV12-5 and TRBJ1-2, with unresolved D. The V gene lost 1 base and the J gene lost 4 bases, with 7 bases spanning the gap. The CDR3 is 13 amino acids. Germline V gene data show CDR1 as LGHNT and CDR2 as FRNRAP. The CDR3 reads CASGLALIYGYTF. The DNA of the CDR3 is TGTGCTAGTGGTTTGGCACTTATCTATGGCTACACCTTC.

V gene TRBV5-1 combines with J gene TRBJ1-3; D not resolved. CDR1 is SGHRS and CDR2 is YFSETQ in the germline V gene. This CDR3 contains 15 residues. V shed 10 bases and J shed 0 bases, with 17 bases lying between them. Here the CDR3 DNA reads TGCGCCCACCAAAGTCCGGCCTTCTCTGGAAACACCATATATTTT. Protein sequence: CAHQSPAFSGNTIYF.

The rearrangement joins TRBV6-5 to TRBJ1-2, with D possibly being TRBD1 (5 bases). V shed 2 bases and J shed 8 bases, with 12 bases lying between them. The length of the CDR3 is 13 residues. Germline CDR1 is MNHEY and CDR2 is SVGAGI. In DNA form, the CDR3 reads TGTGCCAGCAGTTACCAGGGTGAACGGGGCTACACCTTC. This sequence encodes CASSYQGERGYTF.

CDR3 nucleotide sequence: TGTGCCAGCTGCGGACAGGGTGATCAGCCCCAGCATTTT. This codes for CASCGQGDQPQHF. The V call is TRBV2, the J call TRBJ1-5; 8 positions agree with TRBD1. CDR3 length: 13 amino acids. The junction had 5 bases not matched to a gene; V was cut back by 8 bases and J by 5 bases. The germline V gene encodes CDR1 SNHLY and CDR2 FYNNEI.

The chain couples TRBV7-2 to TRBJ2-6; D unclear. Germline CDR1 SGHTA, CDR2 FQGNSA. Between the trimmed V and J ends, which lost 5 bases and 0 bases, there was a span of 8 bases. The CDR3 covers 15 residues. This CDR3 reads CASSPGLSGANVLTF. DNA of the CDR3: TGTGCCAGCAGCCCGGGCCTCTCTGGGGCCAACGTCCTGACTTTC.

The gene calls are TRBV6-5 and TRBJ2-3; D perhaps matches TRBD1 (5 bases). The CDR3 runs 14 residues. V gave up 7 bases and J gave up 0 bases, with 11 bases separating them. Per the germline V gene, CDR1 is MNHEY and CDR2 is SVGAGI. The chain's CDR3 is CASKLTESTDTQYF. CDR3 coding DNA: TGTGCCAGCAAATTGACAGAGAGCACAGATACGCAGTATTTT.

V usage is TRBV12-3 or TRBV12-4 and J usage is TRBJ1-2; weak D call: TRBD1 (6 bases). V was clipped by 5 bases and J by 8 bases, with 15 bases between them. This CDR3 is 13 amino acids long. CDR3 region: CASSKEARGGYTF. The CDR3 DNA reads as TGTGCCAGCAGTAAGGAGGCCAGGGGCGGCTACACCTTC.

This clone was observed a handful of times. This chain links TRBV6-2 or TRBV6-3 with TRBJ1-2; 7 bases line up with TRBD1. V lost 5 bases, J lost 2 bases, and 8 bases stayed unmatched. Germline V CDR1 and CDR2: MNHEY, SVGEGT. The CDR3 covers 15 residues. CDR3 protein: CASSRTGDPNYGYTF. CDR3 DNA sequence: TGTGCCAGCAGTCGCACAGGGGACCCCAACTATGGCTACACCTTC.

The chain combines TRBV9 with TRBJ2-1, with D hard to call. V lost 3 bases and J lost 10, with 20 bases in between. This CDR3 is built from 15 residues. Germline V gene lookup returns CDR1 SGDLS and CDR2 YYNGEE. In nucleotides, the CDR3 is TGTGCCAGCAGCGCAAACAGTCAAGCGAGGCGCGAGCAGTTCTTC. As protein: CASSANSQARREQFF.

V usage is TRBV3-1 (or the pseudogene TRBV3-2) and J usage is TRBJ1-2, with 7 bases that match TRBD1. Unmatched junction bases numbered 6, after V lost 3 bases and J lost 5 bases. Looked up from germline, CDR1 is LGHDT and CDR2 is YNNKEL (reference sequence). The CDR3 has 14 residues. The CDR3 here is CASSHTGAGYGYTF. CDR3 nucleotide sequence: TGTGCCAGCAGCCATACAGGGGCTGGGTATGGCTACACCTTC.

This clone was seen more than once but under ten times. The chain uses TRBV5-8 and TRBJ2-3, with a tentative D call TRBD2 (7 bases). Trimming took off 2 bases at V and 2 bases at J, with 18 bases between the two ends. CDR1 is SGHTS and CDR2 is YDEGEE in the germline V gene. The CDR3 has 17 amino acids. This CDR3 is CASSLVGGPGLTDTQYF. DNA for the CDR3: TGTGCCAGCAGCTTAGTCGGGGGGCCGGGCCTCACAGATACGCAGTATTTT.

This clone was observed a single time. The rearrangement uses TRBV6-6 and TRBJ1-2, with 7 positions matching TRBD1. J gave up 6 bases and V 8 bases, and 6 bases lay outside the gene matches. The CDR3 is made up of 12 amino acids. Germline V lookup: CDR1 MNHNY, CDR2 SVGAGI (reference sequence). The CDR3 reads CASRAQGNGYTF. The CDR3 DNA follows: TGTGCCAGCCGCGCACAGGGGAATGGCTACACCTTC.

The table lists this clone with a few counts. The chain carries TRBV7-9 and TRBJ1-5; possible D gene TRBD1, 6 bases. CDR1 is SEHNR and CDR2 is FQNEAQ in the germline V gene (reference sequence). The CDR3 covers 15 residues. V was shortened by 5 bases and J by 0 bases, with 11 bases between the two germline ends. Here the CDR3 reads CASSLQGGSNQPQHF. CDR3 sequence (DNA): TGTGCCAGCAGCCTACAAGGGGGTAGCAATCAGCCCCAGCATTTT.

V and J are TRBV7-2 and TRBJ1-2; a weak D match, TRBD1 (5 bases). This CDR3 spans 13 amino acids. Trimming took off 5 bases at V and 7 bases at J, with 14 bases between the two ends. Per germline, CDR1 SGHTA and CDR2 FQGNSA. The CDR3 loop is CASSPRDPSGYTF. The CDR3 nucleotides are TGTGCCAGCAGCCCGCGGGACCCCTCTGGCTACACCTTC.

DNA for the CDR3: TGTGCTAGTGGCATTCCTGGGACTGAAGCTTTCTTT. It is translated as CASGIPGTEAFF. This chain uses TRBV12-5 with TRBJ1-1; D ambiguous. Germline CDR1 and CDR2: LGHNT and FRNRAP. The length of the CDR3 is 12 residues. V lost 6 bases to trimming and J lost 5 bases, with 10 bases between them.